Here is one TCR beta chain with its context. Its antigen is undetermined. This sample is drawn from a study of T cells in Graves' hyperthyroidism and ophthalmopathy. Whole-study context: Specimen type is peripheral blood, collected at initial diagnosis prior to any treatment.

Whole-study findings and limits: Most thyroid clonotypes with frequency above 0.001 were detected in blood.

The ends were cut back, 2 bases at V and 7 bases at J, with 12 bases in the middle. CDR3 length equals 14 residues. The germline gives CDR1 MNHEY, CDR2 SMNVEV (reference sequence). PBMCs stemmed from around 9.3 ml fresh peripheral blood. Amplified TCR beta CDR3 regions came from RNA transcripts. First-round RT-PCR targeting the TCR CDR3 was performed with the HTBI primer set. TCRdb reprocessed the multiplex PCR reads with MiXCR, giving one entry per CDR3 protein. Of more than 300,000 distinct CDR3 sequences in the sample, approximately 13% were seen once. The chain combines TRBV27 with TRBJ2-1, with D possibly being TRBD2 (5 bases). Sequencing used blood. The receptor was isolated from a woman aged 55-69 years with Graves' hyperthyroidism. CDR3 protein: CASSLEGTFNEQFF. CDR3 DNA sequence: TGTGCCAGCAGTTTAGAGGGCACCTTTAATGAGCAGTTCTTC.